The sequence of this T cell receptor beta chain was determined in a study of blood T cell repertoires in COVID-19. As for the study in general: Both acute and convalescent COVID-19 samples were obtained from the United States, Italy and Spain. The analysed material was cDNA or gDNA that came from T cells, B-cell-depleted T cells, or PBMCs.

Methods used by the authors: Cell counts per sample came from amplifying reference gene primers. Produced via immunoSEQ multiplex PCR; TCRdb's table is partial and in-frame only. Clonal size and the V and J genes are those of that table, whereas D and trimming came from the DNA. The sample records 110,000 or so clones, approximately 87% being singletons. CDR1 is KGHSH and CDR2 is LQKENI in the germline V gene. The CDR3 is 17 residues long. The junction had 11 bases not matched to a gene; V was cut back by 3 bases and J by 1 base. The sequenced material came from peripheral blood. The chain recombines TRBV18 with TRBJ1-1, with 7 bases that match TRBD1. The clonotype comes from a man between 70 and 80 years old who had recovered from COVID-19. CDR3 sequence reads: CASSPRGLTGANTEAFF. As DNA, the CDR3 is TGTGCCAGCTCACCTCGGGGGCTCACAGGGGCGAACACTGAAGCTTTCTTT.